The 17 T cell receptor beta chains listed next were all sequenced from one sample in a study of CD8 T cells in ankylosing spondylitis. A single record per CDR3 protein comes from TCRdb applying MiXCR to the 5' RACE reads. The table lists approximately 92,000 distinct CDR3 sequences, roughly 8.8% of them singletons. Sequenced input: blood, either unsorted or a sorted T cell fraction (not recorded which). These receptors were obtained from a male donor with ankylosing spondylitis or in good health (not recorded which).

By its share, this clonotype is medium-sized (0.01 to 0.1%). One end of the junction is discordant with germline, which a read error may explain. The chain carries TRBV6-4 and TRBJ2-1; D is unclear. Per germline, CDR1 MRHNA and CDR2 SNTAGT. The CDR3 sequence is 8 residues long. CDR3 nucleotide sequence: TGTGCCAGGGCACGAAGCGACTTC. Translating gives CARARSDF.

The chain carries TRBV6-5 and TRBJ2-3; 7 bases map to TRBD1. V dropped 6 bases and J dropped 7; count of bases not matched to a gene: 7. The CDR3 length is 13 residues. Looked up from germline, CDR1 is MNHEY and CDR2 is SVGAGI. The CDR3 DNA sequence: TGTGCCAGCAGGTACCGGGACAGTTATACGCAGTATTTT. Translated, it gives CASRYRDSYTQYF.

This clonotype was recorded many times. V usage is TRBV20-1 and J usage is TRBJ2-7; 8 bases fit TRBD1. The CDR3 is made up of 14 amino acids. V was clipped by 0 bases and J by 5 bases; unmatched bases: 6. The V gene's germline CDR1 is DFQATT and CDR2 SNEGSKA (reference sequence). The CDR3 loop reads CSAREGRGRHEQYF. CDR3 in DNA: TGCAGTGCTAGAGAAGGCAGGGGGCGGCACGAGCAGTACTTC.

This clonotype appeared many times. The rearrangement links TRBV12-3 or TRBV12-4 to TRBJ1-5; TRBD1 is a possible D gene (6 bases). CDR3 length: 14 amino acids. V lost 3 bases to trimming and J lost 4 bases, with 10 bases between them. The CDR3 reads CASSFGQPNQPQHF. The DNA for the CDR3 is TGTGCCAGCAGTTTCGGACAGCCTAATCAGCCCCAGCATTTT.

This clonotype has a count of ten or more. CDR3 nucleotides: TGCAGCGTCGAGACAGGGTGGATGAACACTGAAGCTTTCTTT. This sequence encodes CSVETGWMNTEAFF. The rearrangement links TRBV29-1 to TRBJ1-1; 7 bases are shared with TRBD1. Germline V gives CDR1 SQVTM, CDR2 ANQGSEA. The CDR3 spans 14 residues. Trimming cost V 6 bases and J 0 bases; bases outside gene matches: 7.

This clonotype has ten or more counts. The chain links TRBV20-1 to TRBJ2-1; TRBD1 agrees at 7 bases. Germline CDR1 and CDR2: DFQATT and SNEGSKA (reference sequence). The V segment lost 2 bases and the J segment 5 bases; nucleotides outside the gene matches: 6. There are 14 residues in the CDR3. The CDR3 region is CSARKQGLDNEQFF. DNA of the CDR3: TGCAGTGCTAGAAAACAGGGGTTGGACAATGAGCAGTTCTTC.

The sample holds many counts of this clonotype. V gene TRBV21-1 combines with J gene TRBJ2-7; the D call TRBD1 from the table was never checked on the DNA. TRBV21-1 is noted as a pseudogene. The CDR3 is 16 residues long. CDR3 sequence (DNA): TGTGCCAGCAGCAAAATCCTAACGGGGGCCCCCTACGAGCAGTACTTC. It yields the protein CASSKILTGAPYEQYF.

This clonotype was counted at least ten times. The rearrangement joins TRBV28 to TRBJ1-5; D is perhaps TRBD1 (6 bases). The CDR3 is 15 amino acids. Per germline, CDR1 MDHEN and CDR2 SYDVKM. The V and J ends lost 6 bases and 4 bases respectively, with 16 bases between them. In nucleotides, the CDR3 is TGTGCCAGCAGCACCCGACGGGGGCGGAATCAGCCCCAGCATTTT. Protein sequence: CASSTRRGRNQPQHF. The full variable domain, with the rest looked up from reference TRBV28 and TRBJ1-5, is DVKVTQSSRYLVKRTGEKVFLECVQDMDHENMFWYRQDPGLGLRLIYFSYDVKMKEKGDIPEGYSVSREKKERFSLILESASTNQTSMYLCASSTRRGRNQPQHFGDGTRLSIL.

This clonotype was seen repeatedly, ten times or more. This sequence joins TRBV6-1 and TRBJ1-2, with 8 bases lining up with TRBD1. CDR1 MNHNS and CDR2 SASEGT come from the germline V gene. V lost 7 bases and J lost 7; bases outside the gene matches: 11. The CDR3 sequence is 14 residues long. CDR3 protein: CASTHEGQGSGYTF. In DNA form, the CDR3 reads TGTGCCAGCACCCACGAAGGACAGGGCTCTGGCTACACCTTC.

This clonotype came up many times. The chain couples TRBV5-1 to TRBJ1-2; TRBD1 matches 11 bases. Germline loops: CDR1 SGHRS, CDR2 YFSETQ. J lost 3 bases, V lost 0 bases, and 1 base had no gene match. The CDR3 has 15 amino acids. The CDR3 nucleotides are TGCGCCAGCAGCTTGGAGGGACAGGGGGACTATGGCTACACCTTC. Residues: CASSLEGQGDYGYTF.

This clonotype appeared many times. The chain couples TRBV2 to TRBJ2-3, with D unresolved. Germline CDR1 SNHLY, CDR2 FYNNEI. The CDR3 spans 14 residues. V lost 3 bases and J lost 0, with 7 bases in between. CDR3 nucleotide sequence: TGTGCCAGCAGTGATCCGAAAAGCACAGATACGCAGTATTTT. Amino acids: CASSDPKSTDTQYF. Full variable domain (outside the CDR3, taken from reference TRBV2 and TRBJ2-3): EPEVTQTPSHQVTQMGQEVILRCVPISNHLYFYWYRQILGQKVEFLVSFYNNEISEKSEIFDDQFSVERPDGSNFTLKIRSTKLEDSAMYFCASSDPKSTDTQYFGPGTRLTVL.

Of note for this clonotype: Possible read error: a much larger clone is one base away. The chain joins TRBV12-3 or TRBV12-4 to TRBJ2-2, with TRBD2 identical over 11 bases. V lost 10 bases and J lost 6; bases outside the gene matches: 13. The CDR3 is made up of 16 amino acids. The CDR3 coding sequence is TGTGCCATCATCCCCCGGACTAGCGGGCACTCCGGGGAGCTGTTTTTT. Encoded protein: CAIIPRTSGHSGELFF.

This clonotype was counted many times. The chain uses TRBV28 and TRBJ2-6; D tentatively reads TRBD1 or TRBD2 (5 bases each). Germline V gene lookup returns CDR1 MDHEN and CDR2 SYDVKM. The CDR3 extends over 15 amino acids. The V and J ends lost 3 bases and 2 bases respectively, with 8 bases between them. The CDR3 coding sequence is TGTGCCAGCAGTTTTTGGGGGACTGGGGCCAACGTCCTGACTTTC. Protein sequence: CASSFWGTGANVLTF.

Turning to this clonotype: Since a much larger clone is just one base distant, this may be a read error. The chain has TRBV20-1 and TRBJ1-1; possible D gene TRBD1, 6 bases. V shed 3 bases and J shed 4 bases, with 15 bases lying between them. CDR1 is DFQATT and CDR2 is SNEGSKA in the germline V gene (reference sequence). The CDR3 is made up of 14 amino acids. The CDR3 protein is CSASPGTQSTEAFF. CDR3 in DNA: TGCAGTGCTAGCCCCGGGACACAGAGCACTGAAGCTTTCTTT.

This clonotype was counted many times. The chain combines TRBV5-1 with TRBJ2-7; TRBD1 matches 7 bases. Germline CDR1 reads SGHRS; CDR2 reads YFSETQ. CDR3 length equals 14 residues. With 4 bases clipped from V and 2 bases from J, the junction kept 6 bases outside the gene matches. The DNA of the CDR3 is TGCGCCAGCAGCAGCCGGGACAGCACCTACGAGCAGTACTTC. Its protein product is CASSSRDSTYEQYF.

The CDR3 loop is CASSLPRGSYEQYF. The DNA of the CDR3 is TGTGCCAGCAGTTTACCCCGCGGGTCCTACGAGCAGTACTTC. This rearrangement joins TRBV28 to TRBJ2-7; TRBD2 might be the D (5 bases). Trimming removed 2 bases at V and 1 base at J, with 9 bases between. The CDR3 totals 14 residues. CDR1 and CDR2 from the germline V gene are MDHEN and SYDVKM.

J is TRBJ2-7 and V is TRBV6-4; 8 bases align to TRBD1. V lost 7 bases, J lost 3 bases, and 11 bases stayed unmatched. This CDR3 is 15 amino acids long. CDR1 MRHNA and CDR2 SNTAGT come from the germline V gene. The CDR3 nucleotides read TGTGCCAGCAAACTCGGACAGGGTAGGGACTACGAGCAGTACTTC. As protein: CASKLGQGRDYEQYF.